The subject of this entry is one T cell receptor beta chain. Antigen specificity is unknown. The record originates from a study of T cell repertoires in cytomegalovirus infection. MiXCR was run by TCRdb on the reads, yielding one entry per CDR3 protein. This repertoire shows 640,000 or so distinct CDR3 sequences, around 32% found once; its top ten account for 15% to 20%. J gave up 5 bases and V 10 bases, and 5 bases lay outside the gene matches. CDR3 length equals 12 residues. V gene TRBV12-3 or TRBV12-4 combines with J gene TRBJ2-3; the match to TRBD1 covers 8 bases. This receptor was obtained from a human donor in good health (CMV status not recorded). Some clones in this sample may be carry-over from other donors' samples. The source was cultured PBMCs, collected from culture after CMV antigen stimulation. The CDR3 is CANGQGGDTQYF. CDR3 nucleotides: TGTGCCAACGGACAGGGTGGAGATACGCAGTATTTT.